One sample yielded the 17 T cell receptor beta chains listed below, sequenced in a study of CXCR3-negative and CXCR3-positive naive CD8 T cells (dated by TCRdb to the late 2010s). The sequencer listed for this sample is NextSeq 550. The Human TCR Profiling Kit (MiLaboratory) was used to make UMI-labeled 5' RACE TRB cDNA libraries. TCRdb reprocessed the reads, reporting each CDR3 protein sequence once and no DNA. The sample has thousands of distinct CDR3 sequences on record. Of the sample, 0.95% to 1.5% is held by the ten largest clones. The paper as a whole reports these results and caveats: Compared with CXCR3-negative naive cells, CXCR3-positive naive cells had TRB CDR3s with higher hydrophobicity (lower Kidera factor 4), lower energy, and higher strength and volume indices.

No antigen has been identified for these receptors. The sequenced material came from naive CXCR3+ CD8+ T cells from blood. The cell subset or site label here, explained by the study, means: CD45RO-CCR7+CD27+CD95- naive CD8+ T cells expressing CXCR3 (TNR3+). The source is a human donor in good health. Some clones in this sample may be carry-over from other donors' samples.

This clonotype ranks as medium-sized (0.01 to 0.1%) in terms of frequency. The chain uses TRBV7-8 and TRBJ2-3; TCRdb picks TRBD2, but there is no DNA to check that call. Germline lookup yields CDR1 SGHVS and CDR2 FQNEAQ. The CDR3 covers 15 residues. The CDR3: CASSLGGRITDTQYF.

This sequence joins TRBV7-8 and TRBJ2-7. CDR3 length: 13 residues. Germline V gene sequence: CDR1 SGHVS, CDR2 FQNEAQ. CDR3 sequence reads: CASSFRPRDEQYF.

This chain joins TRBV12-5 and TRBJ2-7; TCRdb lists TRBD1, though no DNA is available to test this call. Germline CDR1 reads LGHNT; CDR2 reads FRNRAP. The CDR3 consists of 14 residues. The CDR3 reads CASGLTGGHYEQYF.

This clonotype is identified as medium-sized (0.01 to 0.1%) from frequency. The chain couples TRBV7-3 to TRBJ2-2; TCRdb proposes TRBD2, but this gene call is untestable without DNA. Germline values: CDR1 SGHTA, CDR2 FQGTGA. The CDR3 has 18 amino acids. CDR3 protein: CASSLFLRTEANTGELFF.

The CDR3 spells CASTSRDSIYEQYF. The chain recombines TRBV9 with TRBJ2-7; no DNA is available, so the TRBD1 call from TCRdb remains unchecked. In germline, CDR1 is SGDLS, CDR2 YYNGEE. This CDR3 contains 14 residues.

The CDR3 sequence: CSVEWDRGYNEQFF. V is TRBV29-1 and J is TRBJ2-1; TCRdb lists TRBD1, though no DNA is available to test this call. The CDR3 contains 14 residues. Germline assignment: CDR1 SQVTM and CDR2 ANQGSEA.

The rearrangement links TRBV29-1 to TRBJ2-1. CDR1 is SQVTM and CDR2 is ANQGSEA in the germline V gene. CDR3 length: 13 amino acids. The CDR3 reads CSVVSIKESEQFF.

Its frequency marks this clonotype as medium-sized. The CDR3 sequence is CSAATGGVAGELFF. The rearrangement joins TRBV29-1 to TRBJ2-2; TCRdb indicates TRBD1, and absent DNA this call remains unverified. The CDR3 is 14 residues long. Germline CDR1 SQVTM, CDR2 ANQGSEA.

Frequency places this clonotype as medium-sized. CDR3: CASSHPRGAGELFF. The chain couples TRBV6-5 to TRBJ2-2; the D call of TRBD1 rests on TCRdb alone, since no DNA is present to check it. In germline, CDR1 is MNHEY, CDR2 SVGAGI. The CDR3 consists of 14 residues.

The CDR3 sequence: CASSSPGLAPDTQYF. This chain connects TRBV7-2 to TRBJ2-3; TCRdb proposes TRBD1, but this gene call is untestable without DNA. The CDR3 runs 15 residues. Germline V CDR1 and CDR2: SGHTA, FQGNSA.

Measured by frequency, this clonotype is medium-sized (0.01 to 0.1%). V usage is TRBV29-1 and J usage is TRBJ2-7; TCRdb names TRBD1, which stays unverified in the absence of DNA. Germline CDR1 and CDR2: SQVTM and ANQGSEA. CDR3 size: 13 residues. The CDR3: CSVEEGGQVEQYF.

V usage is TRBV20-1 and J usage is TRBJ2-7; with no DNA, the TCRdb D assignment of TRBD1 cannot be verified. The CDR3 runs 15 residues. Germline lookup yields CDR1 DFQATT and CDR2 SNEGSKA (reference sequence). CDR3: CSAKTFRGRRDEQYF.

The chain couples TRBV2 to TRBJ1-5; TCRdb designates TRBD1, a call that cannot be tested without DNA. Per the germline V gene, CDR1 is SNHLY and CDR2 is FYNNEI. This CDR3 has 15 amino acids. The CDR3 protein is CASSEAVGAGQPQHF.

This clonotype is classed as medium-sized (0.01 to 0.1%) by frequency. The chain is built from TRBV29-1 and TRBJ2-1; with no DNA, the TCRdb D assignment of TRBD2 cannot be verified. CDR1 SQVTM and CDR2 ANQGSEA come from the germline V gene. The CDR3 totals 14 residues. The CDR3 is CSAVRGGSGNEQFF.

The chain is built from TRBV15 and TRBJ1-5; the D gene TCRdb calls, TRBD1, cannot be checked with no DNA. Germline loops: CDR1 LNHNV, CDR2 YYDKDF (reference sequence). The CDR3 loop spans 14 amino acids. The CDR3 protein is CATSQTGINQPQHF.

V is TRBV2 and J is TRBJ2-1; the D call of TRBD2 rests on TCRdb alone, since no DNA is present to check it. This CDR3 contains 15 residues. From germline, CDR1 is SNHLY and CDR2 FYNNEI. The CDR3 is CATWSGLAGGYEQFF.

CDR3 loop: CSVGLIRGSYEQYF. The chain uses TRBV29-1 and TRBJ2-7. Germline V lookup: CDR1 SQVTM, CDR2 ANQGSEA. The CDR3 spans 14 residues.